Following are 16 T cell receptor beta chains from one sample sequenced in a study of tumor and adjacent non-tumor tissue in lung cancer. Three rounds of nested PCR, following a modified ARM-PCR protocol, produced the TCRbeta library. One entry per CDR3 protein, called by TCRdb with MiXCR from the multiplex PCR reads. The data contain tens of thousands of distinct CDR3 sequences, approximately 71% of them seen just once; the ten biggest clones take up around 30%. No cell sorting was done before RNA was extracted from the tissue. This non-tumor lung sample came from over 3 cm beyond the tumor edge. The sample taken for sequencing was distant non-tumor lung tissue. Receptor source: a woman aged 45 to 65 with non-small cell lung cancer.

As to this clonotype: At one of its ends the junction is not consistent with the germline gene, which may arise from a read error. The V call is TRBV11-2, the J call TRBJ2-5; D is possibly TRBD1 or TRBD2 (5 bases each). There are 12 residues in the CDR3. Germline lookup yields CDR1 SGHAT and CDR2 FQNNGV. The CDR3 DNA follows: TGTGCCAGCTGCTTAATAGAGGGACCTCGGTACTTC. As protein: CASCLIEGPRYF.

Regarding this clonotype: A junction end diverges from the germline sequence, so it may reflect a read error. This chain links TRBV6-6 with TRBJ2-6; a possible D gene is TRBD1 (7 bases). Germline CDR1 reads MNHNY; CDR2 reads SVGAGI (reference sequence). The CDR3 loop spans 14 amino acids. This chain's CDR3 is CASRGRFGANVLTF. The CDR3 region has the DNA TGTGCTAGCAGGGGGAGGTTCGGGGCCAACGTCCTGACTTTC.

This clonotype was counted a single time. Just one base apart from a much larger clone, this may be a read error. V gene TRBV20-1 combines with J gene TRBJ1-5; tentative D call: TRBD1 (6 bases). V was cut by 1 base and J by 5 bases, with 9 bases left in between. Germline V CDR1 and CDR2: DFQATT, SNEGSKA (reference sequence). This CDR3 comprises 13 residues. CDR3 DNA sequence: TGCAGTGCTAGAGCGTACAGGGATCAGCCCCAGCATTTT. This translates into CSARAYRDQPQHF.

Worth noting for this clonotype: Compared with germline, one end of the junction differs, possibly owing to a read error. V gene TRBV20-1 combines with J gene TRBJ1-1; D might be TRBD1 (5 bases). CDR1 DFQATT and CDR2 SNEGSKA come from the germline V gene (reference sequence). The CDR3 runs 17 residues. DNA for the CDR3: TGCAGTACTAGAGATTGTTCAGGGATATATATGAACACTGAAGCTTTCTTT. Translation gives CSTRDCSGIYMNTEAFF.

A remark on this clonotype: Without the conserved terminal phenylalanine or tryptophan, this CDR3 likely stems from a read error. The rearrangement links TRBV29-1 to TRBJ1-2, with 7 bases lining up with TRBD1. With 2 bases clipped from V and 10 bases from J, the junction kept 1 base outside the gene matches. CDR1 SQVTM and CDR2 ANQGSEA come from the germline V gene. The CDR3 has 10 residues. The CDR3: CSVETGAYTL. The CDR3 DNA reads as TGCAGCGTTGAAACAGGGGCCTACACCCTC.

This clonotype was observed a handful of times. V and J are TRBV7-8 and TRBJ2-7; TRBD2 matches 11 bases. Germline V gives CDR1 SGHVS, CDR2 FQNEAQ. V lost 5 bases and J lost 4; bases outside the gene matches: 10. The CDR3 totals 16 residues. CDR3 region: CASSVILAGEWYEQYF. The DNA of the CDR3 is TGTGCCAGCAGCGTAATACTAGCGGGAGAGTGGTACGAGCAGTACTTC.

Comment on this clonotype: The final CDR3 position lacks the conserved phenylalanine or tryptophan, pointing to a likely read error. The V call is TRBV29-1, the J call TRBJ2-1; D is perhaps TRBD1 (6 bases). The V gene's germline CDR1 is SQVTM and CDR2 ANQGSEA. The CDR3 is 16 amino acids. The CDR3 loop is CIVEGGSLASYNEQFL. The CDR3 DNA follows: TGCATCGTTGAAGGGGGATCGCTAGCATCCTACAATGAGCAGTTCTTA.

In the case of this clonotype: A junction boundary mismatches the germline segment, possibly from a read error. The chain carries TRBV11-2 and TRBJ1-4; no clear D. This CDR3 spans 14 amino acids. CDR1 and CDR2 from the germline V gene are SGHAT and FQNNGV. CDR3 in DNA: TGTGCCAGCAGCCTCGATAGGACTAATGAGAAACTGTTTTTT. Translation gives CASSLDRTNEKLFF.

This clonotype was detected many times. The rearrangement uses TRBV6-5 and TRBJ2-3; tentatively, D is TRBD1 or TRBD2 (5 bases each). The CDR3 consists of 13 residues. Germline V gene data show CDR1 as MNHEY and CDR2 as SVGAGI. Trimming pared 5 bases from V and 9 bases from J, leaving 15 bases between. This CDR3 is CASSEGTLGTQYF. CDR3 nucleotide sequence: TGTGCCAGCAGTGAGGGGACCTTAGGAACGCAGTATTTT.

This clonotype was observed many times. The chain uses TRBV29-1 and TRBJ2-2, with D tentatively TRBD2 (5 bases). The length of the CDR3 is 14 residues. Trimming shortened V by 6 bases and J by 4 bases, and 15 bases separated the two germline ends. Germline assignment: CDR1 SQVTM and CDR2 ANQGSEA. CDR3 residues: CSVATTRGTGELFF. The CDR3 bases are TGCAGCGTCGCCACCACTAGAGGCACCGGGGAGCTGTTTTTT.

Concerning this clonotype itself: One junction end does not reproduce the germline sequence, and a read error may be involved. This sequence joins TRBV6-1 and TRBJ1-5; D is ambiguous. From germline, CDR1 is MNHNS and CDR2 SASEGT. The CDR3 contains 13 residues. CDR3 nucleotides: TGTGCTAGCAGATCGACCGACAATCAGCCCCAGCATTTT. Amino acid sequence: CASRSTDNQPQHF.

The V call is TRBV6-6, the J call TRBJ1-4; 7 nucleotides agree with TRBD1. Losses at the gene ends were 2 bases for V and 5 bases for J; bases not matched to a gene: 5. The length of the CDR3 is 15 residues. Germline values: CDR1 MNHNY, CDR2 SVGAGI (reference sequence). The CDR3, as DNA: TGTGCCAGCAGTTACCCCAGGGGGGAGAATGAAAAACTGTTTTTT. Translated, it gives CASSYPRGENEKLFF.

As for this clonotype: With a much larger clone just one base away, this may be a read error. This chain joins TRBV12-3 or TRBV12-4 and TRBJ1-2, with TRBD1 identical over 7 bases. The CDR3 is made up of 15 amino acids. The CDR3 nucleotides are TGTGCCCGCAGCCAAACGACAGGGCTAAACTATGGCTACACCTTC. It specifies CARSQTTGLNYGYTF.

In the case of this clonotype: The final CDR3 position lacks the conserved phenylalanine or tryptophan, pointing to a likely read error. The J gene is TRBJ2-7, the V gene TRBV20-1; 8 bases are shared with TRBD1. The CDR3 spans 14 residues. Germline CDR1 DFQATT, CDR2 SNEGSKA (reference sequence). The DNA of the CDR3 is TGCAGTGCTAGTAGTAAGGGGACAGGCTACGTGCAGTACTCC. This codes for CSASSKGTGYVQYS.

Remarks on this clonotype: Sequence at one end of the junction differs from germline and may be a read error. The rearrangement joins TRBV11-2 to TRBJ2-1; no reliable D call. The length of the CDR3 is 14 residues. The germline V gene has CDR1 SGHAT and CDR2 FQNNGV. CDR3 amino acids: CGSSSIAQYNEQFF. The CDR3 DNA is TGTGGCAGCAGCTCCATAGCCCAATACAATGAGCAGTTCTTC.

Turning to this clonotype: A read error may account for a junction end that differs from germline. This sequence joins TRBV20-1 and TRBJ2-7; TRBD2 matches 10 bases. CDR1 DFQATT and CDR2 SNEGSKA come from the germline V gene (reference sequence). The CDR3 spans 12 residues. The CDR3 region has the DNA TGCAGTGCTAGAGGAGCGGGAGGGGAGCGGTACTTC. Translated: CSARGAGGERYF.